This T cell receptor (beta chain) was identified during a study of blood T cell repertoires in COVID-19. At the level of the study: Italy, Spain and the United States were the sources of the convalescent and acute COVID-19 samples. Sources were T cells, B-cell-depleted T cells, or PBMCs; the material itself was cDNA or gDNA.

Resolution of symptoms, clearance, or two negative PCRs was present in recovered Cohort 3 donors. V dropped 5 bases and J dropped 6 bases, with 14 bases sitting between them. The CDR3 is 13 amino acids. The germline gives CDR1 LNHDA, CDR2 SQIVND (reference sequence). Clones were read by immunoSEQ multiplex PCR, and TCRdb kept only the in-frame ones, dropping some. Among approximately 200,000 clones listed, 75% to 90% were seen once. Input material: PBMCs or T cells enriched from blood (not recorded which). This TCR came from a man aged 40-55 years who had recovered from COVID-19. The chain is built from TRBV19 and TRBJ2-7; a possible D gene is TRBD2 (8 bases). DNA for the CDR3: TGTGCCAGTAGTCGGGAGGGGGCCCGCGAGCAGTACTTC. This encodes CASSREGAREQYF.